This T cell receptor (beta chain) was sequenced during a study of blood T cell repertoires in COVID-19. About the research overall: The samples span acute and convalescent COVID-19 from the United States, Italy and Spain.

CDR1 is MDHEN, CDR2 SYDVKM, per germline. V lost 3 bases to trimming and J lost 4 bases; unmatched junction nucleotides: 2. This CDR3 is built from 14 residues. Assay used: immunoSEQ multiplex PCR; TCRdb lists only in-frame clones, some missing. The table has some 400,000 clones, around 87% seen once. The specimen sequenced was peripheral blood. This TCR was recovered from a woman aged 25 to 39 with COVID-19, enrolled during active disease. This rearrangement joins TRBV28 to TRBJ2-2, with 7 bases fitting TRBD2. CDR3 sequence: CASSFLAGTGELFF. The CDR3 coding sequence is TGTGCCAGCAGTTTTTTAGCGGGCACCGGGGAGCTGTTTTTT.